These 30 T cell receptor beta chains were all obtained from the same sample, sequenced in a study of CD8+ T cells in alopecia areata. Alopecia areata patients gave lesional scalp punch biopsies and peripheral blood samples. Sequencing templates came from extracted RNA that was reverse transcribed into cDNA. TCRdb keeps only in-frame clones here, not all; method: immunoSEQ multiplex PCR. Counted here are about 11,000 clones, over 55% occurring once; the ten biggest clones make up roughly 8.1%. Specimen: skin, collected at week 0. Receptor source: a human donor with alopecia areata.

The chain joins TRBV12-5 to TRBJ2-1; 7 bases map to TRBD1. Germline CDR1 is LGHNT and CDR2 is FRNRAP. After removal of 4 bases from V and 3 bases from J, the junction contained 6 bases not matched to a gene. The CDR3 covers 15 residues. CDR3 coding DNA: TGTGCTAGTGGTTCCAACAGGGGTTACTACAATGAGCAGTTCTTC. Protein product: CASGSNRGYYNEQFF. Full variable domain (missing parts from reference TRBV12-5 and TRBJ2-1): DARVTQTPRHKVTEMGQEVTMRCQPILGHNTVFWYRQTMMQGLELLAYFRNRAPLDDSGMPKDRFSAEMPDATLATLKIQPSEPRDSAVYFCASGSNRGYYNEQFFGPGTRLTVL.

This sequence joins TRBV19 and TRBJ2-7; D is unclear. Germline CDR1 LNHDA, CDR2 SQIVND (reference sequence). CDR3 length equals 14 residues. Trimming took 7 bases from V and 1 from J, leaving 14 bases between them. CDR3 sequence (DNA): TGTGCCAGTAAGACGGCAGTAGCTTCCTACGAGCAGTACTTC. Its translation: CASKTAVASYEQYF.

The table lists this clone with a few counts. V is TRBV5-1 and J is TRBJ1-3; no definite D call. Germline V CDR1 and CDR2: SGHRS, YFSETQ. This CDR3 has 13 residues. V lost 3 bases, J lost 4 bases, and 8 bases lay in between. CDR3 sequence reads: CASSSSEGNTIYF. The CDR3 coding sequence is TGCGCCAGCAGCTCCTCGGAAGGAAACACCATATATTTT.

The chain combines TRBV19 with TRBJ1-2, with 7 bases that match TRBD1. The CDR3 has 12 amino acids. Unmatched junction bases numbered 6, after V lost 10 bases and J lost 4 bases. Germline lookup yields CDR1 LNHDA and CDR2 SQIVND (reference sequence). CDR3 protein: CATTGAFYGYTF. In DNA, the CDR3 is TGTGCCACAACAGGGGCGTTCTATGGCTACACCTTC.

There are a few counts of this clone. This chain uses TRBV30 with TRBJ2-1; D unresolved. Germline CDR1 GTSNPN, CDR2 SVGIG (reference sequence). The CDR3 length is 12 residues. The V end lost 7 bases, the J end lost 2 bases, and 9 bases lay between the germline ends. CDR3 region: CAFRKTYNEQFF. In DNA form, the CDR3 reads TGTGCCTTCAGGAAAACCTACAATGAGCAGTTCTTC.

The CDR3 bases are TGTGCCAGCAGCTTGACCAGGGGGCTGACTGAAGCTTTCTTT. This sequence encodes CASSLTRGLTEAFF. The chain employs TRBV5-6 and TRBJ1-1, with 8 bases that match TRBD1. Trimming at V came to 1 base and at J to 5 bases, leaving 4 bases not matched to a gene. The V gene's germline CDR1 is SGHDT and CDR2 YYEEEE. This CDR3 is built from 14 residues.

The chain recombines TRBV4-1 with TRBJ2-2; 10 bases fit TRBD2. Germline trimming cut 3 bases from V and 5 bases from J; bases unmatched to any gene: 9. Germline lookup yields CDR1 MGHRA and CDR2 YSYEKL. This CDR3 is 17 amino acids long. CDR3 region: CASSHVHMGLATGELFF. The CDR3, as DNA: TGCGCCAGCAGCCACGTCCATATGGGACTAGCGACCGGGGAGCTGTTTTTT.

The chain has TRBV19 and TRBJ1-3; D not resolved. V lost 3 bases and J lost 0, with 12 bases in between. CDR1 is LNHDA, CDR2 SQIVND, per germline (reference sequence). The CDR3 is 16 residues long. CDR3 nucleotides: TGTGCCAGTAGTATTCGGCACGTGGGCTCTGGAAACACCATATATTTT. It translates to CASSIRHVGSGNTIYF.

The CDR3 DNA follows: TGTGCCTGGAGTTTAGGGGGGCGCACAGATACGCAGTATTTT. Translation gives CAWSLGGRTDTQYF. The chain couples TRBV30 to TRBJ2-3, with D possibly called TRBD1 or TRBD2 (6 bases each). Germline CDR1 is GTSNPN and CDR2 is SVGIG (reference sequence). CDR3 length: 14 amino acids. V lost 2 bases and J lost 1, with 10 bases in between.

The chain joins TRBV6-5 to TRBJ1-1, with TRBD1 as a possible D gene (6 bases). The CDR3 length is 14 residues. The V gene's germline CDR1 is MNHEY and CDR2 SVGAGI. The V end lost 6 bases, the J end lost 4 bases, and 15 bases lay between the germline ends. CDR3 loop: CASREQGGITEAFF. As DNA, the CDR3 is TGTGCCAGCAGAGAACAAGGGGGGATCACTGAAGCTTTCTTT.

In this sample, this clone turned up a few times. The chain has TRBV4-1 and TRBJ1-3; D remains ambiguous. CDR3 length: 13 amino acids. CDR1 and CDR2 (germline): MGHRA, YSYEKL. Trimming removed 4 bases at V and 4 bases at J, with 8 bases between. The CDR3 is CASSRPGGNTIYF. The CDR3 nucleotides are TGCGCCAGCAGCCGACCGGGGGGAAACACCATATATTTT.

This clone was seen more than once but under ten times. The rearrangement uses TRBV6-6 and TRBJ2-7, with D perhaps TRBD2 (6 bases). Germline-derived CDR1 and CDR2 are MNHNY and SVGAGI (reference sequence). CDR3 size: 14 residues. V was pared by 6 bases and J by 5 bases, with 17 bases between. CDR3 in amino acids: CASSPSVDSNEQYF. The CDR3 nucleotides are TGTGCCAGCAGCCCTAGCGTTGATAGCAACGAGCAGTACTTC.

This rearrangement joins TRBV5-6 to TRBJ2-2; the D gene is possibly TRBD2 (6 bases). This CDR3 has 15 residues. V was trimmed by 1 base and J by 2 bases, leaving 9 bases between them. The germline V gene has CDR1 SGHDT and CDR2 YYEEEE. The CDR3 nucleotides are TGTGCCAGCAGCTTGTACGGGAGTAACACCGGGGAGCTGTTTTTT. Protein product: CASSLYGSNTGELFF.

The chain links TRBV4-2 to TRBJ2-7; tentatively, D is TRBD1 (6 bases). Trimming left V 4 bases short and J 2 bases short, with 15 bases between. Per germline, CDR1 LGHNA and CDR2 YNFKEQ. CDR3 length: 15 amino acids. Here the CDR3 reads CASSPPGVGPYEQYF. CDR3 nucleotides: TGTGCCAGCAGCCCCCCAGGGGTGGGCCCCTACGAGCAGTACTTC.

The sample holds a few counts of this clone. The rearrangement joins TRBV7-2 to TRBJ2-1; D might be TRBD2 (6 bases). This CDR3 region has 12 residues. Germline V gene lookup returns CDR1 SGHTA and CDR2 FQGNSA. V lost 5 bases, J lost 15 bases, and 17 bases lay in between. CDR3 coding DNA: TGTGCCAGCAGCCTATTTCGGGACTCGCTGTTCTTC. Amino acid sequence: CASSLFRDSLFF.

The chain is built from TRBV6-5 and TRBJ2-3, with 8 positions matching TRBD2. Germline values: CDR1 MNHEY, CDR2 SVGAGI. The CDR3 is made up of 13 amino acids. V lost 5 bases and J lost 6; bases outside the gene matches: 4. CDR3: CASSRTSIDTQYF. DNA of the CDR3: TGTGCCAGCAGTCGGACTAGCATCGATACGCAGTATTTT.

The rearrangement links TRBV6-1 to TRBJ2-5, with 7 bases matching TRBD1. V lost 2 bases to trimming and J lost 5 bases; unmatched junction nucleotides: 8. The CDR3 consists of 15 residues. The V gene's germline CDR1 is MNHNS and CDR2 SASEGT. This chain's CDR3 is CASSERGGAGETQYF. In DNA, the CDR3 is TGTGCCAGCAGTGAAAGAGGGGGCGCCGGGGAGACCCAGTACTTC.

The chain has TRBV27 and TRBJ1-1, with D perhaps matching TRBD1 (6 bases). Trimming removed 5 bases at V and 1 base at J, with 17 bases between. Germline CDR1 MNHEY, CDR2 SMNVEV (reference sequence). This CDR3 has 16 residues. CDR3 in DNA: TGTGCCAGCAGTCTCCACAGGGTTTCAACGAACACTGAAGCTTTCTTT. It codes for CASSLHRVSTNTEAFF.

The V and J genes are TRBV29-1 and TRBJ2-3, with TRBD2 matching 10 bases. The V gene end was trimmed by 4 bases and the J gene end by 4 bases; junction bases not matched to a gene: 2. The CDR3 is 13 residues long. Per germline, CDR1 SQVTM and CDR2 ANQGSEA. This CDR3 is CSVASGRSDTQYF. DNA of the CDR3: TGCAGCGTTGCTAGCGGGAGATCAGATACGCAGTATTTT.

The chain is built from TRBV6-5 and TRBJ1-1, with D uncertain. The V gene lost 0 bases and the J gene lost 1 base, with 12 bases spanning the gap. CDR3 size: 16 residues. Germline V CDR1 and CDR2: MNHEY, SVGAGI. CDR3 loop: CASSYSMATRNTEAFF. DNA of the CDR3: TGTGCCAGCAGTTACTCAATGGCCACCAGGAACACTGAAGCTTTCTTT.

This clone was detected once. The V and J genes are TRBV7-2 and TRBJ1-4, with 7 bases fitting TRBD1. The CDR3 is made up of 16 amino acids. The trim removed 4 bases at V and 0 bases at J, leaving 5 bases unmatched. Germline V gene data show CDR1 as SGHTA and CDR2 as FQGNSA. CDR3 bases: TGTGCCAGCAGCTCGGGACAGCTCGCAACTAATGAAAAACTGTTTTTT. It specifies CASSSGQLATNEKLFF.

This clone is a singleton in its sample. Written as DNA, the CDR3 is TGTGCCACCAGCAGAGATCAGGGGACAGGGATAGGGACTTATGGCTACACCTTC. This encodes CATSRDQGTGIGTYGYTF. The gene calls are TRBV15 and TRBJ1-2; 9 bases are a match to TRBD1. The V gene end was trimmed by 0 bases and the J gene end by 5 bases; junction bases not matched to a gene: 13. CDR3 size: 18 residues. Germline V gene data show CDR1 as LNHNV and CDR2 as YYDKDF (reference sequence).

J is TRBJ2-7 and V is TRBV6-1; 10 bases align to TRBD2. The V and J ends lost 8 bases and 2 bases, in that order; junction bases with no gene match: 3. Germline V gene sequence: CDR1 MNHNS, CDR2 SASEGT. The CDR3 totals 13 residues. CDR3 loop: CASLAGDTYEQYF. The CDR3, as DNA: TGTGCCAGCCTAGCGGGGGACACCTACGAGCAGTACTTC.

The chain couples TRBV2 to TRBJ1-1; TRBD1 matches 7 bases. The CDR3 runs to 14 residues. The V segment lost 8 bases and the J segment 4 bases; nucleotides outside the gene matches: 10. Germline V gives CDR1 SNHLY, CDR2 FYNNEI. This CDR3 reads CASGRGDRATEAFF. The CDR3 DNA reads TGTGCCAGCGGGAGGGGCGACAGGGCCACTGAAGCTTTCTTT.

The gene calls are TRBV7-9 and TRBJ2-2; D remains ambiguous. This CDR3 comprises 12 residues. V shed 3 bases and J shed 4 bases, with 3 bases lying between them. CDR1 is SEHNR, CDR2 FQNEAQ, per germline (reference sequence). The CDR3 protein is CASSFATGELFF. The DNA for the CDR3 is TGTGCCAGCAGCTTTGCCACCGGGGAGCTGTTTTTT.

In this sample, this clone turned up once. The chain is built from TRBV30 and TRBJ2-2; D gene uncertain. Trimming removed 8 bases at V and 2 bases at J, with 12 bases between. The V gene's germline CDR1 is GTSNPN and CDR2 SVGIG (reference sequence). CDR3 length equals 13 residues. The CDR3 spells CATLGKNTGELFF. The DNA of the CDR3 is TGTGCCACCCTGGGGAAAAACACCGGGGAGCTGTTTTTT.

V is TRBV5-6 and J is TRBJ1-2; D ambiguous. This CDR3 has 15 residues. Germline V gene lookup returns CDR1 SGHDT and CDR2 YYEEEE. With 3 bases removed from V and 4 bases from J, the gap between germline ends came to 16 bases. CDR3: CASSSRLAPSYGYTF. In nucleotides, the CDR3 is TGTGCCAGCAGCTCCCGGCTAGCGCCGTCCTATGGCTACACCTTC.

In its sample, this clone was seen a few times. The chain recombines TRBV29-1 with TRBJ2-1; 9 bases line up with TRBD1. Germline V CDR1 and CDR2: SQVTM, ANQGSEA. The CDR3 sequence is 12 residues long. Unmatched junction bases numbered 6, after V lost 7 bases and J lost 8 bases. CDR3 bases: TGCAGCGCCAGGGGACAGGGCGATGAGCAGTTCTTC. Encoded protein: CSARGQGDEQFF.

The V and J genes are TRBV5-1 and TRBJ1-1; D call uncertain. V lost 2 bases and J lost 0, with 11 bases in between. The CDR3 covers 15 residues. CDR1 is SGHRS, CDR2 YFSETQ, per germline. This CDR3 reads CASSFAGPMNTEAFF. CDR3 in DNA: TGCGCCAGCAGCTTCGCTGGGCCCATGAACACTGAAGCTTTCTTT. Full variable domain (rest looked up from reference TRBV5-1 and TRBJ1-1): KAGVTQTPRYLIKTRGQQVTLSCSPISGHRSVSWYQQTPGQGLQFLFEYFSETQRNKGNFPGRFSGRQFSNSRSEMNVSTLELGDSALYLCASSFAGPMNTEAFFGQGTRLTVV.

The gene calls are TRBV29-1 and TRBJ2-7; 9 bases align to TRBD1. Looked up from germline, CDR1 is SQVTM and CDR2 is ANQGSEA. Losses at the gene ends were 0 bases for V and 3 bases for J; bases not matched to a gene: 3. This CDR3 is 14 amino acids long. The CDR3 is CSVEDQDRGYEQYF. The CDR3 DNA reads as TGCAGCGTTGAAGACCAGGACAGGGGCTACGAGCAGTACTTC.